This T cell receptor beta chain came from a study of cytomegalovirus exposure and HLA in healthy donors. Among the 90 to 150 subjects of the validation cohort, separate from the approximately 660-subject first cohort, were the donors. V shed 6 bases, J shed 4 bases, and the junction held 4 bases outside the gene matches. The germline V gene has CDR1 MNHEY and CDR2 SVGAGI. The CDR3 contains 13 residues. On this clone itself: Its antigen is undetermined.

Profiled with immunoSEQ multiplex PCR; TCRdb holds only in-frame clones, not every one. Here the sample spans tens of thousands of clones, 85% to 95% being singletons. General observations from the study: The classifier was said to identify cytomegalovirus status with high specificity and sensitivity.

J is TRBJ1-2 and V is TRBV6-5, with TRBD1 matching 8 bases. This TCR was recovered from a young woman in good health and CMV-seropositive. Sequencing used PBMCs. Written as DNA, the CDR3 is TGTGCCAGCAGAACAGGGGGTCGCTATGGCTACACCTTC. Residues: CASRTGGRYGYTF.